This TCR beta chain was identified during a study of OX40 agonist ivuxolimab in advanced cancers. Study context: The patients received agonistic anti-OX40 (CD134) antibody ivuxolimab.

The CDR3 runs to 15 residues. Unmatched junction bases numbered 3, after V lost 1 base and J lost 3 bases. CDR1 LGHNA and CDR2 YSLEER come from the germline V gene. The table lists this clone with a count of one. TCRdb's copy holds only in-frame clones and misses some; the assay was immunoSEQ multiplex PCR. This repertoire shows about 26,000 clones, 85% found once; its top ten account for 30% to 40%. The chain is built from TRBV4-3 and TRBJ2-3, with 8 bases identical to TRBD2. The input for sequencing was CD4+ or CD8+ T cells sorted from blood, taken in a trial of the OX40 agonist ivuxolimab. This TCR was sampled from an adult with an advanced solid tumor such as melanoma, head and neck, liver or kidney cancer. CDR3 in amino acids: CASSQAGGGTDTQYF. CDR3 in DNA: TGCGCCAGCAGCCAAGCCGGGGGGGGGACAGATACGCAGTATTTT.